The present T cell receptor beta chain was sequenced within a study of cytomegalovirus exposure and HLA in healthy donors. Overall study: There were approximately 80 million unique TCRs (from HLA-typed donors) in an early data release. The study, taken as a whole, reports: Reported performance of the classifier showed diagnosis of cytomegalovirus status with high specificity and sensitivity. Confirmation was obtained in vitro that a few CMV-associated chains are specific for CMV antigens.

V lost 2 bases, J lost 5 bases, and 5 bases stayed unmatched. Germline V gene sequence: CDR1 GTSNPN, CDR2 SVGIG (reference sequence). This CDR3 is 13 amino acids long. To note about this clone: Its antigen is unknown.

The PCR ran on 60 Vbeta and 13 Jbeta primers. Measured with immunoSEQ multiplex PCR; TCRdb has only the in-frame clones, and not every one. The profile shows fewer than 45,000 clones, more than 85% of them singletons. The V and J genes are TRBV30 and TRBJ1-1; 7 positions agree with TRBD1. The sequencing input was PBMCs. The clonotype was recovered from a woman in her late teens or twenties in good health and CMV-seronegative. This chain's CDR3 is CAWSKGAGTEAFF. The CDR3 DNA reads TGTGCCTGGAGTAAGGGGGCAGGGACTGAAGCTTTCTTT.